This TCR beta chain came from a study of vaccination and CD4 T cells after COVID-19. The CDR3 is 15 residues long. Per germline, CDR1 MNHNS and CDR2 SASEGT. V lost 6 bases, J lost 2 bases, and 7 bases stayed unmatched. Treatment noted: approximately nine-day PBMC culture with coronavirus spike peptide pools or control peptides (ViraFEST assay). T cells were expanded with peptide pools, and expanded clonotypes were identified by TCR sequencing. Sequencing of the DNA from cultured CD4+ T cells was carried out with the Oncomine TCR Beta short-read assay. TCRdb fed the PCR reads into MiXCR, producing one record per CDR3 protein. In the table there are roughly 22,000 distinct CDR3 sequences, approximately 30% of which are singletons. A word on this clonotype: No antigen is known for it.

The gene calls are TRBV6-1 and TRBJ2-1; 7 bases map to TRBD1. The sequenced sample consisted of cultured CD4+ T cells from blood. The receptor's source is a human donor with COVID-19. DNA for the CDR3: TGTGCCAGCAGGGAAAACAGGGGCGCCTACAATGAGCAGTTCTTC. Its translation: CASRENRGAYNEQFF.